This record concerns one T cell receptor (beta chain) sequence. The target antigen is unknown. The CDR3 extends over 14 amino acids. V was pared by 4 bases and J by 6 bases, with 5 bases of the junction left unmatched. CDR1 is SEHNR, CDR2 FQNEAQ, per germline (reference sequence). This entry belongs to a study of CD8 T cells in ankylosing spondylitis. General observations from the study: Previously reported in reactive arthritis synovial fluid and blood were some of the motif variants. Eight or nine highly homologous variants formed a TCR beta motif that appeared characteristic of ankylosing spondylitis blood.

TCRdb re-derived calls from the 5' RACE reads in MiXCR, one entry per CDR3 protein. This sample carries about 540,000 distinct CDR3 sequences, 9.5% to 15% of them seen once, and the ten largest clones take approximately 6.3%. V gene TRBV7-9 combines with J gene TRBJ1-5, with 8 bases fitting TRBD1. The TCR was taken from a male donor with ankylosing spondylitis. Sequencing was done on a sample of blood, either unsorted or a sorted T cell fraction (not recorded which). The CDR3 protein is CASSSTGEIQPQHF. The CDR3 DNA follows: TGTGCCAGCAGCTCGACAGGGGAGATTCAGCCCCAGCATTTT. The full variable domain, completed using reference TRBV7-9 and TRBJ1-5, is DTGVSQNPRHKITKRGQNVTFRCDPISEHNRLYWYRQTLGQGPEFLTYFQNEAQLEKSRLLSDRFSAERPKGSFSTLEIQRTEQGDSAMYLCASSSTGEIQPQHFGDGTRLSIL.